This entry lists 14 T cell receptor beta chains sequenced from one sample in a study of cytomegalovirus exposure and HLA in healthy donors. PCR primers comprised 60 Vbeta and 13 Jbeta primers. TCRdb's copy holds only in-frame clones and misses some; the assay was immunoSEQ multiplex PCR. The table records about 190,000 clones, 75% to 80% of them present only once. Source material: PBMCs. The receptors come from a woman younger than 45 in good health and CMV-seropositive.

The chain employs TRBV2 and TRBJ1-6, with a tentative D call TRBD1 (6 bases). The CDR3 loop spans 14 amino acids. Germline V lookup: CDR1 SNHLY, CDR2 FYNNEI. V was clipped by 2 bases and J by 7 bases, with 9 bases between them. This CDR3 reads CASSETGKNSPLHF. Here the CDR3 DNA reads TGTGCCAGCAGTGAAACAGGGAAAAATTCACCCCTCCACTTT. The variable domain in full, completed from reference TRBV2 and TRBJ1-6, reads EPEVTQTPSHQVTQMGQEVILRCVPISNHLYFYWYRQILGQKVEFLVSFYNNEISEKSEIFDDQFSVERPDGSNFTLKIRSTKLEDSAMYFCASSETGKNSPLHFGNGTRLTVT.

The chain employs TRBV5-1 and TRBJ1-1; a weak D match, TRBD1 (6 bases). Germline CDR1 and CDR2: SGHRS and YFSETQ. Trimming took off 1 base at V and 4 bases at J, with 11 bases between the two ends. CDR3 length: 14 residues. CDR3 residues: CASSLRTASTEAFF. Written as DNA, the CDR3 is TGCGCCAGCAGCTTGAGGACAGCGAGCACTGAAGCTTTCTTT.

The chain carries TRBV7-8 and TRBJ2-3; TRBD2 agrees at 7 bases. CDR3 length: 16 amino acids. The germline V gene has CDR1 SGHVS and CDR2 FQNEAQ. Trimming at V came to 5 bases and at J to 4 bases, leaving 12 bases not matched to a gene. CDR3 sequence (DNA): TGTGCCAGCAGCCCGCGGACTAGTGATGGCGCAGATACGCAGTATTTT. Translation: CASSPRTSDGADTQYF.

The V gene is TRBV11-2, the J gene TRBJ1-1; tentative D call: TRBD1 (5 bases). This CDR3 region has 15 residues. Trimming took 3 bases from V and 1 from J, leaving 12 bases between them. Germline CDR1 and CDR2: SGHAT and FQNNGV. Here the CDR3 DNA reads TGTGCCAGCAGCTTCGACAAAACAGGGAACACTGAAGCTTTCTTT. Translation gives CASSFDKTGNTEAFF. The full variable domain, in which reference TRBV11-2 and TRBJ1-1 provide the parts outside the CDR3, is EAGVAQSPRYKIIEKRQSVAFWCNPISGHATLYWYQQILGQGPKLLIQFQNNGVVDDSQLPKDRFSAERLKGVDSTLKIQPAKLEDSAVYLCASSFDKTGNTEAFFGQGTRLTVV.

This clone was observed once. V is TRBV4-2 and J is TRBJ2-7; TRBD2 aligns across 10 bases. Per the germline V gene, CDR1 is LGHNA and CDR2 is YNFKEQ. J gave up 2 bases and V 2 bases, and 6 bases lay outside the gene matches. This CDR3 comprises 16 residues. As DNA, the CDR3 is TGTGCCAGCAGCCAATCTCTAGCGGGAGTTCCCTACGAGCAGTACTTC. Amino acids: CASSQSLAGVPYEQYF.

The DNA for the CDR3 is TGTGCCAGCAGCCTAACCGGGATCTACGAGCAGTACTTC. Residues: CASSLTGIYEQYF. The chain carries TRBV7-2 and TRBJ2-7, with TRBD2 as a possible D gene (5 bases). The CDR3 totals 13 residues. Germline V gives CDR1 SGHTA, CDR2 FQGNSA. V lost 5 bases to trimming and J lost 3 bases, with 11 bases between them. The full variable domain, with the rest looked up from reference TRBV7-2 and TRBJ2-7, is GAGVSQSPSNKVTEKGKDVELRCDPISGHTALYWYRQSLGQGLEFLIYFQGNSAPDKSGLPSDRFSAERTGGSVSTLTIQRTQQEDSAVYLCASSLTGIYEQYFGPGTRLTVT.

The chain links TRBV29-1 to TRBJ1-1; 8 nucleotides align to TRBD1. The CDR3 length is 13 residues. Trimming took 7 bases from V and 7 from J; bases not matched to a gene: 11. Germline V gene sequence: CDR1 SQVTM, CDR2 ANQGSEA. This chain's CDR3 is CSGVVQGVGEAFF. CDR3 nucleotides: TGCAGCGGCGTGGTACAGGGGGTTGGTGAAGCTTTCTTT.

This chain uses TRBV5-1 with TRBJ2-3, with D hard to call. The V gene lost 6 bases and the J gene lost 0 bases, with 8 bases spanning the gap. Per germline, CDR1 SGHRS and CDR2 YFSETQ. CDR3 length: 13 amino acids. This chain's CDR3 is CASMTTSTDTQYF. DNA of the CDR3: TGCGCCAGCATGACGACTAGCACAGATACGCAGTATTTT.

The chain has TRBV7-8 and TRBJ1-2, with 9 bases aligning to TRBD1. J lost 7 bases, V lost 2 bases, and 5 bases had no gene match. This CDR3 comprises 14 residues. Germline V gene data show CDR1 as SGHVS and CDR2 as FQNEAQ. The CDR3 reads CASSLLTGGVGYTF. In DNA, the CDR3 is TGTGCCAGCAGCTTACTCACAGGGGGCGTTGGCTACACCTTC. Complete variable domain (other parts from reference TRBV7-8 and TRBJ1-2): GAGVSQSPRYKVAKRGQDVALRCDPISGHVSLFWYQQALGQGPEFLTYFQNEAQLDKSGLPSDRFFAERPEGSVSTLKIQRTQQEDSAVYLCASSLLTGGVGYTFGSGTRLTVV.

The chain couples TRBV5-6 to TRBJ2-3, with TRBD2 matching over 11 bases. Trimming cost V 7 bases and J 2 bases; bases outside gene matches: 9. This CDR3 is built from 16 residues. CDR1 SGHDT and CDR2 YYEEEE come from the germline V gene. The CDR3 loop is CASALPGLAATDTQYF. The CDR3 nucleotides read TGTGCCAGCGCGCTTCCGGGACTAGCGGCCACAGATACGCAGTATTTT.

A single count supports this clone. The chain joins TRBV6-1 to TRBJ2-1; 11 nucleotides line up with TRBD2. This CDR3 contains 17 residues. The trim removed 3 bases at V and 0 bases at J, leaving 4 bases unmatched. Germline V gene data show CDR1 as MNHNS and CDR2 as SASEGT. CDR3 residues: CASSDRLAGPSYNEQFF. The CDR3 coding sequence is TGTGCCAGCAGTGACAGACTAGCGGGGCCCTCCTACAATGAGCAGTTCTTC.

Details on this clone: The same CDR3 arises from other DNA sequences in this sample as well. The rearrangement joins TRBV6-1 to TRBJ1-5, with 7 bases fitting TRBD1. The CDR3 has 19 residues. V lost 2 bases, J lost 3 bases, and 16 bases stayed unmatched. Germline CDR1 reads MNHNS; CDR2 reads SASEGT. The DNA for the CDR3 is TGTGCCAGCAGTGAATACCGGGACAGAGGGCGAAAATACAATCAGCCCCAGCATTTT. It encodes CASSEYRDRGRKYNQPQHF.

The rearrangement links TRBV7-8 to TRBJ1-3; D is ambiguous. This CDR3 is 14 amino acids long. V dropped 1 base and J dropped 4 bases, with 8 bases sitting between them. Germline assignment: CDR1 SGHVS and CDR2 FQNEAQ. DNA of the CDR3: TGTGCCAGCAGCTTAGGGCAGGTGGGAAACACCATATATTTT. Translation gives CASSLGQVGNTIYF. Variable domain in full (rest from reference TRBV7-8 and TRBJ1-3): GAGVSQSPRYKVAKRGQDVALRCDPISGHVSLFWYQQALGQGPEFLTYFQNEAQLDKSGLPSDRFFAERPEGSVSTLKIQRTQQEDSAVYLCASSLGQVGNTIYFGEGSWLTVV.

V gene TRBV7-3 combines with J gene TRBJ1-1; maybe TRBD1 (6 bases). The CDR3 length is 13 residues. Trimming pared 3 bases from V and 8 bases from J, leaving 13 bases between. Germline loops: CDR1 SGHTA, CDR2 FQGTGA. The CDR3 coding sequence is TGTGCCAGCAGCTTCGATCCCGGACAGGAAGCTTTCTTT. This sequence encodes CASSFDPGQEAFF.